This entry lists 17 T cell receptor beta chains sequenced from one sample in a study of Tregs in tolerant kidney transplant recipients (dated by TCRdb to the late 2010s). The method was the immunoSEQ multiplex PCR assay. The table comes from immuneACCESS by way of TCRdb, which keeps in-frame sequences with V and J called. Part of the clones is missing from these tables; in studies checked, under half for an unresolved V gene and the rest for unknown reasons. The sample table contains about 240,000 clones; only one count was recorded for roughly four fifths of them. Of the sample, around 0.6% falls within the top ten clones. The specimen was CD4+ T cells from blood. All receptors derive from a human donor in good health.

The gene calls are TRBV5-1 and TRBJ2-3, with TRBD2 matching over 11 bases. The germline CDR1 and CDR2 sequences are SGHRS and YFSETQ. V was clipped by 0 bases and J by 2 bases; unmatched bases: 2. The length of the CDR3 is 16 residues. The CDR3 region is CASSLGLAGFTDTQYF. The CDR3 DNA reads as TGCGCCAGCAGCTTGGGACTAGCGGGATTCACAGATACGCAGTATTTT.

V and J are TRBV5-6 and TRBJ2-7; possible D gene TRBD2, 6 bases. Trimming stripped 1 base from V and 5 bases from J, with 19 bases between. The germline gives CDR1 SGHDT, CDR2 YYEEEE. The CDR3 is 16 amino acids. The CDR3 protein is CASSLNSLAIFHEQYF. The DNA for the CDR3 is TGTGCCAGCAGCTTGAACTCACTAGCAATTTTCCACGAGCAGTACTTC. Full variable domain (missing parts from reference TRBV5-6 and TRBJ2-7): DAGVTQSPTHLIKTRGQQVTLRCSPKSGHDTVSWYQQALGQGPQFIFQYYEEEERQRGNFPDRFSGHQFPNYSSELNVNALLLGDSALYLCASSLNSLAIFHEQYFGPGTRLTVT.

CDR3 sequence reads: CAWSVQGSEKLFF. CDR3 nucleotide sequence: TGTGCCTGGAGTGTACAAGGGAGTGAAAAACTGTTTTTT. The rearrangement uses TRBV30 and TRBJ1-4; D uncertain. Germline loops: CDR1 GTSNPN, CDR2 SVGIG (reference sequence). This CDR3 has 13 residues. V was trimmed by 0 bases and J by 7 bases, leaving 9 bases between them.

The chain carries TRBV5-6 and TRBJ1-1; D is unclear. This CDR3 contains 16 residues. Per the germline V gene, CDR1 is SGHDT and CDR2 is YYEEEE. V was pared by 0 bases and J by 1 base, with 13 bases between. The CDR3 DNA reads TGTGCCAGCAGCTTGGATCGGGCACTCGGGAACACTGAAGCTTTCTTT. Residues: CASSLDRALGNTEAFF.

The chain joins TRBV2 to TRBJ1-5; no clear D. V dropped 8 bases and J dropped 2 bases, with 13 bases sitting between them. This CDR3 comprises 14 residues. Germline V gene data show CDR1 as SNHLY and CDR2 as FYNNEI. CDR3: CASGSAGGNQPQHF. The DNA for the CDR3 is TGTGCCAGCGGCTCAGCCGGGGGCAATCAGCCCCAGCATTTT.

The V gene is TRBV9, the J gene TRBJ2-7, with D perhaps matching TRBD1 or TRBD2 (5 bases each). Germline V gene lookup returns CDR1 SGDLS and CDR2 YYNGEE. V was trimmed by 1 base and J by 6 bases, leaving 20 bases between them. The CDR3 loop spans 16 amino acids. CDR3 amino acids: CASSVSPSGTQGEQYF. DNA of the CDR3: TGTGCCAGCAGCGTAAGCCCTTCCGGGACGCAGGGCGAGCAGTACTTC.

The CDR3 protein is CASSVQRENTGELFF. The CDR3 DNA follows: TGTGCCAGCAGCGTCCAGCGGGAGAACACCGGGGAGCTGTTTTTT. The V and J genes are TRBV9 and TRBJ2-2, with 7 bases lining up with TRBD2. Germline lookup yields CDR1 SGDLS and CDR2 YYNGEE. J lost 1 base, V lost 2 bases, and 2 bases had no gene match. The CDR3 has 15 amino acids.

This clone is a singleton in its sample. This chain joins TRBV19 and TRBJ1-5; a possible D gene is TRBD1 (6 bases). There are 13 residues in the CDR3. In germline, CDR1 is LNHDA, CDR2 SQIVND (reference sequence). The V end was cut by 7 bases, the J end by 3 bases, with 10 bases between. This CDR3 is CASNQGFNQPQHF. DNA of the CDR3: TGTGCCAGTAACCAGGGGTTCAATCAGCCCCAGCATTTT.

The chain recombines TRBV5-1 with TRBJ1-5, with D tentatively TRBD1 (5 bases). The CDR3 covers 15 residues. V lost 2 bases and J 1 base, leaving 10 bases between the germline ends. Germline values: CDR1 SGHRS, CDR2 YFSETQ. The CDR3: CASSFGGASNQPQHF. Here the CDR3 DNA reads TGCGCCAGCAGCTTTGGAGGGGCGAGCAATCAGCCCCAGCATTTT.

The J gene is TRBJ2-7, the V gene TRBV4-1, with 13 bases that match TRBD2. V lost 4 bases to trimming and J lost 7 bases; unmatched junction nucleotides: 7. CDR1 MGHRA and CDR2 YSYEKL come from the germline V gene. This CDR3 contains 15 residues. CDR3 loop: CASSRGLAGAGEQYF. The CDR3, as DNA: TGCGCCAGCAGCCGAGGACTAGCGGGGGCTGGGGAGCAGTACTTC.

This chain joins TRBV2 and TRBJ2-5; D is ambiguous. Looked up from germline, CDR1 is SNHLY and CDR2 is FYNNEI. V was shortened by 6 bases and J by 1 base, with 3 bases between the two germline ends. This CDR3 is 11 amino acids long. CDR3 residues: CASRPQETQYF. The CDR3 DNA follows: TGTGCCAGCAGGCCCCAAGAGACCCAGTACTTC.

V usage is TRBV6-1 and J usage is TRBJ2-7; D unresolved. Trimming removed 7 bases at V and 0 bases at J, with 16 bases between. Germline CDR1 is MNHNS and CDR2 is SASEGT. The CDR3 runs to 15 residues. The CDR3 sequence is CASTNGGSSSYEQYF. CDR3 nucleotide sequence: TGTGCCAGCACCAACGGTGGCAGCAGCTCCTACGAGCAGTACTTC.

The V call is TRBV18, the J call TRBJ2-7; 7 positions agree with TRBD1. Germline-derived CDR1 and CDR2 are KGHSH and LQKENI. The CDR3 sequence is 13 residues long. Unmatched junction bases numbered 10, after V lost 3 bases and J lost 11 bases. Here the CDR3 reads CASSPTGPQMEYF. The CDR3 DNA follows: TGTGCCAGCTCACCGACAGGGCCCCAAATGGAGTACTTC.

This clone has only one observation. The CDR3 region has the DNA TGTGCCAGCAGCTTACGGTGGGACAAATATAATTCACCCCTCCACTTT. It yields the protein CASSLRWDKYNSPLHF. The chain combines TRBV7-8 with TRBJ1-6; perhaps TRBD1 as D (6 bases). V gave up 2 bases and J gave up 4 bases, with 12 bases separating them. Germline loops: CDR1 SGHVS, CDR2 FQNEAQ. The CDR3 runs to 16 residues.

This clone was detected only once. V usage is TRBV9 and J usage is TRBJ1-4; perhaps TRBD1 as D (6 bases). V lost 3 bases to trimming and J lost 3 bases, with 9 bases between them. CDR3 length: 14 residues. Per germline, CDR1 SGDLS and CDR2 YYNGEE. CDR3 sequence reads: CASSEGQPNEKLFF. The CDR3 nucleotides read TGTGCCAGCAGCGAAGGACAGCCTAATGAAAAACTGTTTTTT.

The genes are TRBV18 and TRBJ2-3; 7 bases line up with TRBD2. The CDR3 sequence is 16 residues long. J lost 1 base, V lost 1 base, and 5 bases had no gene match. Looked up from germline, CDR1 is KGHSH and CDR2 is LQKENI. The CDR3 loop is CASSPRRESGTDTQYF. In nucleotides, the CDR3 is TGTGCCAGCTCACCACGGCGGGAGTCAGGCACAGATACGCAGTATTTT.

A few counts support this clone. This rearrangement joins TRBV5-4 to TRBJ1-3; TRBD1 matches 8 bases. The V segment lost 4 bases and the J segment 4 bases; nucleotides outside the gene matches: 1. This CDR3 comprises 13 residues. Germline loops: CDR1 SGHNT, CDR2 YYREEE (reference sequence). CDR3 loop: CASSRDRGNTIYF. The CDR3 DNA reads TGTGCCAGCAGCCGGGACAGGGGAAACACCATATATTTT.